A selection of T cell receptor beta chains follows, all from one sample in a study of blood T cell repertoires in COVID-19. This table comes from immunoSEQ multiplex PCR, and its TCRdb copy is limited to in-frame clones, with some not included. The table includes 55,000 to 70,000 clones, 82% detected once. Source material: peripheral blood. The receptors derive from an older woman with acute or convalescent COVID-19. The conserved cysteine and the conserved F or W are not part of the CDR3 here. Each record gives: V gene, CDR3 protein.

v_call: TRBV5-6
cdr3_aa: ASSQGTGRRYT

v_call: TRBV7-2
cdr3_aa: ASSIQGYEQY

v_call: TRBV7-9
cdr3_aa: ASFKSGNTIY

v_call: TRBV9
cdr3_aa: ASSASSQGAIYGYT

v_call: TRBV7-2
cdr3_aa: ASSKDRVNSPLH

v_call: TRBV5-1
cdr3_aa: ASRGGPNTGELF

v_call: TRBV10-3
cdr3_aa: AISDGGGAVDEQF

v_call: TRBV2
cdr3_aa: ASSEWGVLAKNIQY

v_call: TRBV20-1
cdr3_aa: SASRQGIQPQH

v_call: TRBV5-1
cdr3_aa: ASSQTGSLRANTIY

v_call: TRBV5-1
cdr3_aa: ASSSPGQGFTEAF

v_call: TRBV11-2
cdr3_aa: ASSLDGQRAF

v_call: TRBV13
cdr3_aa: ASSGPRQRTGNTEAF

v_call: TRBV27
cdr3_aa: ASSSDIPANEAF

v_call: TRBV7-7
cdr3_aa: ASSLDPNGGETQY

v_call: TRBV7-8
cdr3_aa: ASSLVAGAVYEKLF

v_call: TRBV29-1
cdr3_aa: SVARGSGTEAF

v_call: TRBV29-1
cdr3_aa: SVHRDPEAF

v_call: TRBV10-3
cdr3_aa: AISGFEGANYGYT

v_call: TRBV5-1
cdr3_aa: ASSLVGDSSNEQF

v_call: TRBV27
cdr3_aa: ASRRTGDGSPLH

v_call: TRBV15
cdr3_aa: ATSRVANTEAF

v_call: TRBV20-1
cdr3_aa: SLSTGSEAF

v_call: TRBV11-3
cdr3_aa: ASSQSRQGLTDTQY

v_call: TRBV11-2
cdr3_aa: ASSSMGQGGNTIY

v_call: TRBV7-2
cdr3_aa: ASSEVSSYEQY

v_call: TRBV4-3
cdr3_aa: ASSPGGKGGDYGYT

v_call: TRBV5-5
cdr3_aa: ASSDTGDTGELF

v_call: TRBV7-3
cdr3_aa: ASSLTRQGPGELF

v_call: TRBV4-3
cdr3_aa: ASSQDFAGQTDEQY

v_call: TRBV4-2
cdr3_aa: ASSQGTSGAYEQY

v_call: TRBV3-1/TRBV3-2
cdr3_aa: ASRPTGGASTQYGYT

v_call: TRBV27
cdr3_aa: ASSSLAGGSNEQF

v_call: TRBV19
cdr3_aa: ASTKSAGISGNTIY

v_call: TRBV6-6
cdr3_aa: ASSPSPLRGGTDTQY

v_call: TRBV14
cdr3_aa: ASSPGGSRGDTQY

v_call: TRBV29-1
cdr3_aa: SAEQLDSEAF

v_call: TRBV7-2
cdr3_aa: ASSREGRGPSTQY

v_call: TRBV5-6
cdr3_aa: ASSLNGAGVTGELF

v_call: TRBV6-5
cdr3_aa: ASSTPNQPQH

v_call: TRBV4-2
cdr3_aa: ASSQDRGQPYNEQF

v_call: TRBV2
cdr3_aa: ASTGGDQPQH

v_call: TRBV5-5
cdr3_aa: ASSLLESNTEAF

v_call: TRBV10-1
cdr3_aa: ARAGTSNQPQH

v_call: TRBV9
cdr3_aa: ASSDILAGGADTQY

v_call: TRBV9
cdr3_aa: ASSVFRTGLYEQY

v_call: TRBV5-5
cdr3_aa: ASSLAVLETQY

v_call: TRBV2
cdr3_aa: ASSEYHRENSPLH

v_call: TRBV7-8
cdr3_aa: ASRKREENTEAF

v_call: TRBV13
cdr3_aa: ASSEILTGGATSGWSEQF

v_call: TRBV7-2
cdr3_aa: ASSDWLMGSTDTQY

v_call: TRBV30
cdr3_aa: AWSVSLEKLF

v_call: TRBV6-6
cdr3_aa: ASRRVLDTEAF